This is a list of T cell receptor beta chains from one sample in a study of blood T cell repertoires in COVID-19. Only in-frame clones appear in the TCRdb table, and some are missing; sequencing was by immunoSEQ multiplex PCR. Seen here are about 84,000 clones, 65% to 85% observed once, and the top ten hold around two fifths. Specimen: peripheral blood. All receptors come from a man older than 75 with active or convalescent COVID-19. Both conserved end residues are part of each CDR3. Each record gives: J gene, D gene, clone size, V gene, CDR3 protein, CDR3 DNA. A D gene is named only where the DNA matches it firmly. Expanded clones get a size class; other rows say once, few or many, or leave the size out.

TRBJ1-2 | NA | NA | TRBV6-2/TRBV6-3 | CASSYGGFGYNYGYTF | TGTGCCAGCAGTTACGGAGGATTCGGGTATAATTATGGCTACACCTTC
TRBJ1-1 | NA | NA | TRBV21-1 | CASSTGTGGLAFF | TGTGCCAGCAGCACTGGGACAGGGGGCTTGGCTTTCTTT
TRBJ2-7 | NA | NA | TRBV5-6 | CASSLYRTYEQYF | TGTGCCAGCAGCTTGTACAGAACCTACGAGCAGTACTTC
TRBJ1-2 | TRBD1 | NA | TRBV4-2 | CASSQDQLGQGVTYGYTF | TGTGCCAGCAGCCAAGATCAGTTGGGGCAGGGGGTCACCTATGGCTACACCTTC
TRBJ2-5 | TRBD2 | NA | TRBV7-7 | CASSLSSGGNQETQYF | TGTGCTAGCAGCTTAAGTAGCGGGGGCAACCAAGAGACCCAGTACTTC
TRBJ2-7 | TRBD1 | NA | TRBV27 | CASSFLGTGQGVSYEQYF | TGTGCCAGCAGTTTTTTAGGAACCGGACAGGGGGTATCCTACGAGCAGTACTTC
TRBJ1-3 | NA | NA | TRBV30 | CAWYEGAGNTIYF | TGTGCCTGGTACGAGGGGGCTGGAAACACCATATATTTT
TRBJ1-4 | NA | NA | TRBV15 | CATRIGGVTNEKLFF | TGTGCCACCCGGATAGGCGGGGTAACTAATGAAAAACTGTTTTTT
TRBJ2-5 | NA | NA | TRBV3-1/TRBV3-2 | CASSQKERTQYF | TGTGCCAGCAGTCAAAAGGAGCGGACCCAGTACTTC
TRBJ2-3 | NA | few | TRBV10-1 | CASSETVGSTDTQYF | TGCGCCAGCAGTGAAACAGTCGGTAGTACAGATACGCAGTATTTT
TRBJ2-7 | TRBD2 | NA | TRBV5-1 | CASSWTSGTIYEQYF | TGCGCCAGCAGCTGGACTAGCGGGACCATCTACGAGCAGTACTTC
TRBJ2-7 | NA | NA | TRBV14 | CASSRLGQSSYEQYF | TGTGCCAGCAGCCGGCTCGGACAAAGCTCCTACGAGCAGTACTTC
TRBJ2-5 | NA | NA | TRBV5-1 | CASRRLQNTETQYF | TGCGCCAGCAGGAGGCTGCAGAATACAGAGACCCAGTACTTC
TRBJ2-2 | TRBD2 | NA | TRBV30 | CAWGTGGAANTGELFF | TGTGCCTGGGGGACCGGGGGGGCCGCGAACACCGGGGAGCTGTTTTTT
TRBJ2-7 | TRBD1 | NA | TRBV18 | CASTTGQGYEQYF | TGTGCCAGCACAACGGGACAGGGCTACGAGCAGTACTTC
TRBJ2-1 | TRBD2 | NA | TRBV20-1 | CSASFVPSGRPGNEQFF | TGCAGTGCTAGTTTTGTTCCTAGCGGGAGACCGGGAAATGAGCAGTTCTTC
TRBJ1-5 | NA | NA | TRBV5-6 | CASSLGVRNQPQHF | TGTGCCAGCAGCTTGGGAGTCCGCAATCAGCCCCAGCATTTT
TRBJ2-7 | TRBD2 | NA | TRBV7-3 | CASSLNSGGAYEQYF | TGTGCCAGCAGCTTAAATAGCGGGGGGGCCTACGAGCAGTACTTC
TRBJ2-6 | NA | NA | TRBV9 | CASCVGWGRGANVLTF | TGTGCCAGCTGCGTGGGGTGGGGGCGTGGGGCCAACGTCCTGACTTTC
TRBJ2-3 | TRBD1 | NA | TRBV7-3 | CASSPGGSTDTQYF | TGTGCCAGCAGCCCAGGGGGTAGCACAGATACGCAGTATTTT
TRBJ2-5 | NA | NA | TRBV19 | CASSMRRGQNQETQYF | TGTGCCAGTAGTATGCGGAGGGGACAGAATCAAGAGACCCAGTACTTC
TRBJ2-2 | TRBD2 | NA | TRBV5-1 | CASKAGGVNTGELFF | TGCGCCAGCAAGGCGGGGGGAGTGAACACCGGGGAGCTGTTTTTT
TRBJ1-2 | TRBD1 | NA | TRBV7-2 | CASSSRQGGGGYTF | TGTGCCAGCAGCTCTAGACAGGGGGGCGGGGGCTACACCTTC
TRBJ2-1 | NA | NA | TRBV3-1/TRBV3-2 | CASSQVPFTRARYNEQFF | TGTGCCAGCAGCCAAGTTCCCTTCACCCGCGCCAGGTACAATGAGCAGTTCTTC
TRBJ2-7 | NA | NA | TRBV6-2/TRBV6-3 | CASSYEGKEPYEQYF | TGTGCCAGCAGTTACGAGGGCAAAGAGCCCTACGAGCAGTACTTC
TRBJ2-5 | TRBD1 | once | TRBV10-3 | CAISEPGQGVWETQYF | TGTGCCATCAGTGAGCCGGGACAGGGGGTATGGGAGACCCAGTACTTC
TRBJ2-7 | NA | NA | TRBV5-4 | CASSLSAGTSYEQYF | TGTGCCAGCAGCTTGTCGGCGGGGACCTCCTACGAGCAGTACTTC
TRBJ2-7 | NA | NA | TRBV28 | CASSTDSYEQYF | TGTGCCAGCAGCACAGACTCCTACGAGCAGTACTTC